The source of this TCR beta chain is a study of response to subunit inactivated influenza vaccine. TCRdb called the RT-PCR reads again in MiXCR, with one record for every CDR3 protein. The table shows a few hundred thousand distinct CDR3 sequences, with roughly 9.8% occurring only once. Whole-study findings and limits: Authors proposed each seasonal influenza vaccination draws in few new T cells.

This clonotype was seen a few times. Antigen specificity is unknown. Germline V gene lookup returns CDR1 MDHEN and CDR2 SYDVKM. V was pared by 6 bases and J by 0 bases, with 15 bases between. CDR3 length: 17 residues. The source of this sequence is a man aged 50-59 years who received an inactivated influenza vaccine. The material sequenced was PBMCs from blood, taken 40 to 50 days after vaccination. The J gene is TRBJ2-6, the V gene TRBV28; D not resolved. The CDR3 region has the DNA TGTGCCAGCAGCCGATTAGAATACACCTCTGGGGCCAACGTCCTGACTTTC. This sequence encodes CASSRLEYTSGANVLTF.